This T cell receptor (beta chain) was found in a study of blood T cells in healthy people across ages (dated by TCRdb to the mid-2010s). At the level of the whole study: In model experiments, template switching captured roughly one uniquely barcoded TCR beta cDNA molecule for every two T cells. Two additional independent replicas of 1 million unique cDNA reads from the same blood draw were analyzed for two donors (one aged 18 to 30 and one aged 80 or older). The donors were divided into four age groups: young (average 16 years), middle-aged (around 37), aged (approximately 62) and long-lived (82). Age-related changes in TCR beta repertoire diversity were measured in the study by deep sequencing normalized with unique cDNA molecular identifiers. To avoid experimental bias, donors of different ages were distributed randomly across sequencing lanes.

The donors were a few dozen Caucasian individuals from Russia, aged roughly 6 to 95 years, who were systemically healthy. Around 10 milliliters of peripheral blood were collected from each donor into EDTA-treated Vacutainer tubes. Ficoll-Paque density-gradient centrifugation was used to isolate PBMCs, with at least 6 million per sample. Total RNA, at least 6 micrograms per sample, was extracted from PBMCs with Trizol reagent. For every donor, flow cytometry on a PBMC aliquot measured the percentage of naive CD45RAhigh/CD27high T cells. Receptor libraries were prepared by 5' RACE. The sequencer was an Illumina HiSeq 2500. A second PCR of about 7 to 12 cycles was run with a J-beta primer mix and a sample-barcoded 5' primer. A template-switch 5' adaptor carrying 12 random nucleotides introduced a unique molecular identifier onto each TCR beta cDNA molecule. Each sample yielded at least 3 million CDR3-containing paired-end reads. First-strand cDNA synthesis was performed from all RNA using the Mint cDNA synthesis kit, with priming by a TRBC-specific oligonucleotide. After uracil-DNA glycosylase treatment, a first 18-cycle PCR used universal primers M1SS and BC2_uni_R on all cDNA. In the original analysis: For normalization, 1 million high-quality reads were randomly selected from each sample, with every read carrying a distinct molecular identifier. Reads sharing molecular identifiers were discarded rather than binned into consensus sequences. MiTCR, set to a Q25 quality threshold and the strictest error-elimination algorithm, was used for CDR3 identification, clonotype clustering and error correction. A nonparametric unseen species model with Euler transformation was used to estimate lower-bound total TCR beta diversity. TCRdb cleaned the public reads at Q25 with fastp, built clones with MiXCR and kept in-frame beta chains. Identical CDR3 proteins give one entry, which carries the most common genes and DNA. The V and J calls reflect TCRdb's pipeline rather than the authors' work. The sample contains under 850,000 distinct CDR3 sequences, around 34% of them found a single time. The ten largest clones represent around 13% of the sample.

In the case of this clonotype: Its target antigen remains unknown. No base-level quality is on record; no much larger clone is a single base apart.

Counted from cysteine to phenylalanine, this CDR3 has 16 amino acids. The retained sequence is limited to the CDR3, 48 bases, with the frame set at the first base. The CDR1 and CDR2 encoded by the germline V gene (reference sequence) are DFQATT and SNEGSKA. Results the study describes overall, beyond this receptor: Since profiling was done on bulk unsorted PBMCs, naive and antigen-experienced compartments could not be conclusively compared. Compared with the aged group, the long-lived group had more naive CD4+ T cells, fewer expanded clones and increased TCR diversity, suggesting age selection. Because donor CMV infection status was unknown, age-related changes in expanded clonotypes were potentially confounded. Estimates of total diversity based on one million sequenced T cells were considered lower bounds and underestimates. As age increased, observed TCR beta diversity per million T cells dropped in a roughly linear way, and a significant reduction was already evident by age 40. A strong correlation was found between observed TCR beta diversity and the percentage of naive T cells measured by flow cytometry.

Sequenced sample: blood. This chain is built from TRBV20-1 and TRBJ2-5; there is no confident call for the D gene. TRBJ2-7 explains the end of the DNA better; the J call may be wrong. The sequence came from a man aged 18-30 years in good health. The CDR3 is CSARATRSRAHYEQYF. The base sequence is TGCAGTGCTAGAGCCACTCGATCTCGGGCCCATTACGAGCAGTACTTC.